Below, 19 T cell receptor beta chains from the same sample are listed, as sequenced in a study of blood T cell repertoires in COVID-19. Generated by immunoSEQ multiplex PCR, the TCRdb table keeps only in-frame clones and is missing some. The sample lists some 170,000 clones, 60% to 80% occurring once. Specimen: peripheral blood. These TCRs come from a man aged 70 or older with acute or convalescent COVID-19.

This chain joins TRBV7-9 and TRBJ1-6; D is undetermined. Trimming took 0 bases from V and 6 from J, leaving 6 bases between them. Germline V lookup: CDR1 SEHNR, CDR2 FQNEAQ (reference sequence). The CDR3 runs to 14 residues. The CDR3 protein is CASSLAHLNSPLHF. CDR3 in DNA: TGTGCCAGCAGCTTAGCACACCTTAATTCACCCCTCCACTTT.

The chain links TRBV7-2 to TRBJ2-2, with 13 bases lining up with TRBD2. V trimming: 5 bases; J trimming: 8 bases; junction bases outside the gene matches: 5. Germline V gene data show CDR1 as SGHTA and CDR2 as FQGNSA. The CDR3 is made up of 15 amino acids. CDR3: CASSELAGGPGELFF. The CDR3 DNA reads TGTGCCAGCAGCGAACTAGCGGGAGGGCCAGGGGAGCTGTTTTTT.

The chain is built from TRBV13 and TRBJ2-1, with TRBD2 identical over 10 bases. Looked up from germline, CDR1 is PRHDT and CDR2 is FYEKMQ (reference sequence). The CDR3 extends over 17 amino acids. Germline trimming cut 5 bases from V and 10 bases from J; bases unmatched to any gene: 17. The CDR3 DNA follows: TGTGCCAGCAGCCAAACGCAGGGGCTAGCGGGAGAGGGGGAGCAGTTCTTC. It codes for CASSQTQGLAGEGEQFF.

The chain joins TRBV28 to TRBJ1-4; possible D gene TRBD1, 5 bases. Germline CDR1 reads MDHEN; CDR2 reads SYDVKM. The CDR3 has 12 amino acids. V lost 7 bases to trimming and J lost 6 bases, with 9 bases between them. In nucleotides, the CDR3 is TGTGCCAGCAAGGAGGGGCATGAAAAACTGTTTTTT. Translated, it gives CASKEGHEKLFF.

The genes are TRBV25-1 and TRBJ1-4; a possible D gene is TRBD1 (5 bases). The V gene lost 3 bases and the J gene lost 5 bases, with 13 bases spanning the gap. This CDR3 has 15 amino acids. CDR1 is MGHDK, CDR2 SYGVNS, per germline. CDR3: CASSDGGTTNEKLFF. DNA for the CDR3: TGTGCCAGCAGTGATGGGGGGACGACAAATGAAAAACTGTTTTTT.

The chain carries TRBV2 and TRBJ1-4; tentative D call: TRBD1 (5 bases). This CDR3 spans 14 amino acids. Germline CDR1 reads SNHLY; CDR2 reads FYNNEI. V lost 4 bases and J 2 bases, leaving 8 bases between the germline ends. CDR3 amino acids: CASSVGATNEKLFF. CDR3 coding DNA: TGTGCCAGCAGTGTAGGGGCGACTAATGAAAAACTGTTTTTT.

This chain uses TRBV6-6 with TRBJ2-1; D call uncertain. V was pared by 7 bases and J by 0 bases, with 13 bases between. Per the germline V gene, CDR1 is MNHNY and CDR2 is SVGAGI (reference sequence). The CDR3 is 15 amino acids. CDR3 in DNA: TGTGCCAGCATAGCCAACTACTTCTCCTACAATGAGCAGTTCTTC. It codes for CASIANYFSYNEQFF.

The CDR3 spells CASRRQGDSTDTQYF. As DNA, the CDR3 is TGTGCCAGCAGGCGCCAGGGTGATAGCACAGATACGCAGTATTTT. The V gene is TRBV7-9, the J gene TRBJ2-3; D possibly corresponds to TRBD1 (5 bases). The CDR3 consists of 15 residues. Germline-derived CDR1 and CDR2 are SEHNR and FQNEAQ (reference sequence). V lost 6 bases and J 0 bases, leaving 13 bases between the germline ends.

This clone has a single count. CDR3 nucleotides: TGTGCCAGCAGACCGGGACAGAAACTTGGAAACACCATATATTTT. Its translation is CASRPGQKLGNTIYF. The rearrangement uses TRBV27 and TRBJ1-3; 7 bases are a match to TRBD1. The CDR3 is 15 residues long. Germline V gene data show CDR1 as MNHEY and CDR2 as SMNVEV (reference sequence). J was trimmed by 3 bases and V by 6 bases; bases with no gene match: 8.

This clone appeared once. The V call is TRBV6-6, the J call TRBJ2-7, with 11 bases identical to TRBD2. CDR1 and CDR2 (germline): MNHNY, SVGAGI (reference sequence). The CDR3 runs to 14 residues. V dropped 4 bases and J dropped 4; count of bases not matched to a gene: 3. CDR3 amino acids: CASSLAGGRYEQYF. The CDR3 coding sequence is TGTGCCAGCAGTTTAGCGGGGGGGCGGTACGAGCAGTACTTC.

The V gene is TRBV10-3, the J gene TRBJ2-3; D might be TRBD2 (6 bases). V lost 6 bases, J lost 5 bases, and 12 bases lay in between. The CDR3 has 13 amino acids. Per the germline V gene, CDR1 is ENHRY and CDR2 is SYGVKD. The CDR3 sequence is CAIRAGSRDTQYF. The CDR3, as DNA: TGTGCCATCAGGGCGGGATCGAGAGATACGCAGTATTTT.

The genes are TRBV2 and TRBJ1-6; tentatively, D is TRBD1 (5 bases). The CDR3 is made up of 15 amino acids. CDR1 SNHLY and CDR2 FYNNEI come from the germline V gene. Trimming removed 6 bases from V and 7 bases from J, with 16 bases in between. CDR3 loop: CASRNTRGPNSPLHF. The CDR3 DNA reads as TGTGCCAGCAGAAACACGCGGGGCCCCAATTCACCCCTCCACTTT.

The chain joins TRBV7-9 to TRBJ2-7; 8 positions agree with TRBD1. The CDR3 consists of 16 residues. The V segment lost 5 bases and the J segment 2 bases; nucleotides outside the gene matches: 11. Germline CDR1 and CDR2: SEHNR and FQNEAQ (reference sequence). CDR3 residues: CASSRWRGQEAYEQYF. The CDR3 region has the DNA TGTGCCAGCAGCCGTTGGAGGGGACAGGAAGCCTACGAGCAGTACTTC.

This chain uses TRBV6-2 or TRBV6-3 with TRBJ1-2; D gene unclear. The germline V and J ends were trimmed by 5 bases and 4 bases, with 14 bases remaining between them. Germline V gene data show CDR1 as MNHEY and CDR2 as SVGEGT. CDR3 length equals 14 residues. The CDR3 sequence is CASSPRRPGYGYTF. CDR3 DNA sequence: TGTGCCAGCAGTCCACGACGGCCGGGCTATGGCTACACCTTC.

V usage is TRBV4-1 and J usage is TRBJ2-7; 8 positions agree with TRBD2. V shed 0 bases and J 3 bases; nucleotides not matched to a gene: 10. Germline V gene data show CDR1 as MGHRA and CDR2 as YSYEKL. The CDR3 sequence is 17 residues long. CDR3 sequence: CASSQDGGAGGYYEQYF. The CDR3 DNA reads as TGCGCCAGCAGCCAAGATGGTGGTGCGGGAGGATACTACGAGCAGTACTTC.

This clone was found a few times. This chain uses TRBV5-1 with TRBJ2-7; 9 bases line up with TRBD2. V dropped 0 bases and J dropped 5; count of bases not matched to a gene: 12. The CDR3 spans 17 residues. Germline CDR1 reads SGHRS; CDR2 reads YFSETQ. The chain's CDR3 is CASSLAPGRGGGDEQYF. The CDR3 coding sequence is TGCGCCAGCAGCTTGGCCCCCGGGCGGGGGGGAGGTGACGAGCAGTACTTC.

The rearrangement uses TRBV5-1 and TRBJ2-7, with a weak D call TRBD2 (5 bases). Per the germline V gene, CDR1 is SGHRS and CDR2 is YFSETQ. The length of the CDR3 is 12 residues. V lost 9 bases and J 5 bases, leaving 15 bases between the germline ends. In DNA, the CDR3 is TGCGCCAAGCCGGGGAATCGGGACGAGCAGTACTTC. The encoded protein is CAKPGNRDEQYF.

The J gene is TRBJ2-7, the V gene TRBV19; maybe TRBD2 (6 bases). CDR3 length: 15 residues. Deletions cut 7 bases from V and 2 bases from J, with 18 bases between. In germline, CDR1 is LNHDA, CDR2 SQIVND (reference sequence). The CDR3, as DNA: TGTGCCAGTAATGGTGACGGGAGCCAACCCTACGAGCAGTACTTC. It translates to CASNGDGSQPYEQYF.

The chain has TRBV10-3 and TRBJ1-1; D gene ambiguous. The CDR3 loop spans 13 amino acids. The V gene's germline CDR1 is ENHRY and CDR2 SYGVKD. Trimming shortened V by 5 bases and J by 7 bases, and 14 bases separated the two germline ends. CDR3 DNA: TGTGCCATCAGTAGCAATAGGGAGGGTGAAGCTTTCTTT. Translated, it gives CAISSNREGEAFF.